Below, one TCR beta chain is given with its context. The CDR3 is 15 amino acids. Deletions cut 0 bases from V and 9 bases from J, with 16 bases between. The germline V gene encodes CDR1 SGHDT and CDR2 YYEEEE. This table comes from immunoSEQ multiplex PCR, and its TCRdb copy is limited to in-frame clones, with some not included. The sample lists about 18,000 clones, almost 85% occurring once. This entry comes from a study of somatic mutations in cytotoxic T cells in rheumatoid arthritis. Sequences were obtained from CD8+ T cells sorted from blood. This TCR was sampled from a woman in her forties or fifties in good health. The gene calls are TRBV5-6 and TRBJ2-1, with D perhaps TRBD2 (5 bases). The CDR3 DNA sequence: TGTGCCAGCAGCTTGGGGAGCGGTTCGGGTTCTGAGCAGTTCTTC. It translates to CASSLGSGSGSEQFF.